Listed here are 22 T cell receptor beta chains from one sample, sequenced in a study of blood T cell repertoires in COVID-19. Sequenced by immunoSEQ multiplex PCR; TCRdb stores in-frame clones only, minus some. There are 65,000 to 80,000 clones in the sample; around nine tenths occur only once, and less than 3% lies in the top ten. The sequencing input was peripheral blood. These receptor sequences come from a man aged 70 or older with active or convalescent COVID-19.

The chain has TRBV29-1 and TRBJ1-6; 7 bases map to TRBD1. V lost 6 bases to trimming and J lost 6 bases; unmatched junction nucleotides: 5. Germline V lookup: CDR1 SQVTM, CDR2 ANQGSEA. The CDR3 has 13 residues. CDR3 protein: CSVGDSPNSPLHF. The CDR3 DNA follows: TGCAGCGTGGGGGACAGTCCTAATTCACCCCTCCACTTT.

This rearrangement joins TRBV16 to TRBJ1-3, with no clear D. Germline values: CDR1 KGHSY, CDR2 FQNENV. The CDR3 has 17 residues. Between the trimmed V and J ends, which lost 0 bases and 0 bases, there was a span of 12 bases. The CDR3 region is CASSQSYNGGSGNTIYF. Here the CDR3 DNA reads TGTGCCAGCAGCCAATCGTATAACGGAGGCTCTGGAAACACCATATATTTT.

V and J are TRBV27 and TRBJ1-1; D is unclear. CDR1 MNHEY and CDR2 SMNVEV come from the germline V gene (reference sequence). The V end lost 8 bases, the J end lost 0 bases, and 10 bases lay between the germline ends. The CDR3 length is 13 residues. In DNA, the CDR3 is TGTGCCAGCCGCTCTACCGTGAACACTGAAGCTTTCTTT. It specifies CASRSTVNTEAFF.

The chain links TRBV18 to TRBJ2-7; perhaps TRBD1 as D (5 bases). Trimming removed 2 bases from V and 7 bases from J, with 15 bases in between. This CDR3 spans 14 amino acids. Germline V lookup: CDR1 KGHSH, CDR2 LQKENI. CDR3 region: CASSPTAGMSEQYF. CDR3 nucleotide sequence: TGTGCCAGCTCACCAACGGCAGGGATGTCGGAGCAGTACTTC. Full variable domain (outside the CDR3, taken from reference TRBV18 and TRBJ2-7): NAGVMQNPRHLVRRRGQEARLRCSPMKGHSHVYWYRQLPEEGLKFMVYLQKENIIDESGMPKERFSAEFPKEGPSILRIQQVVRGDSAAYFCASSPTAGMSEQYFGPGTRLTVT.

The chain recombines TRBV2 with TRBJ2-5; 10 bases line up with TRBD2. This CDR3 has 13 residues. V shed 5 bases, J shed 7 bases, and the junction held 4 bases outside the gene matches. Germline CDR1 is SNHLY and CDR2 is FYNNEI. Here the CDR3 reads CASSPSGGGTQYF. The CDR3 DNA reads as TGTGCCAGCAGTCCCAGCGGGGGGGGGACCCAGTACTTC. Using reference TRBV2 and TRBJ2-5 for the parts outside the CDR3, the full variable domain is EPEVTQTPSHQVTQMGQEVILRCVPISNHLYFYWYRQILGQKVEFLVSFYNNEISEKSEIFDDQFSVERPDGSNFTLKIRSTKLEDSAMYFCASSPSGGGTQYFGPGTRLLVL.

The chain combines TRBV6-5 with TRBJ1-4; maybe TRBD1 (6 bases). The V gene's germline CDR1 is MNHEY and CDR2 SVGAGI. V lost 8 bases and J 4 bases, leaving 14 bases between the germline ends. The CDR3 runs to 14 residues. CDR3 DNA: TGTGCCAGCCGCGGGGGCCAGGATAATGAAAAACTGTTTTTT. Encoded protein: CASRGGQDNEKLFF.

The chain has TRBV18 and TRBJ1-1, with unresolved D. Per germline, CDR1 KGHSH and CDR2 LQKENI. The length of the CDR3 is 15 residues. The V end lost 3 bases, the J end lost 1 base, and 12 bases lay between the germline ends. The CDR3 DNA follows: TGTGCCAGCTCACCTCTTCAGGATGGGAACACTGAAGCTTTCTTT. Protein sequence: CASSPLQDGNTEAFF.

V and J are TRBV5-1 and TRBJ2-3; 7 bases fit TRBD2. J gave up 1 base and V 0 bases, and 5 bases lay outside the gene matches. Germline values: CDR1 SGHRS, CDR2 YFSETQ. The CDR3 has 16 residues. CDR3 DNA: TGCGCCAGCAGCTTGGCGGGGAGGGCTCGCACAGATACGCAGTATTTT. Translated: CASSLAGRARTDTQYF.

This chain uses TRBV18 with TRBJ1-3; possibly TRBD1 for D (5 bases). V lost 3 bases, J lost 0 bases, and 9 bases lay in between. CDR3 length: 15 residues. The germline V gene has CDR1 KGHSH and CDR2 LQKENI. The CDR3 spells CASSPSDSSGNTIYF. DNA for the CDR3: TGTGCCAGCTCACCTTCCGACAGCTCTGGAAACACCATATATTTT.

This clone was seen once. The chain is built from TRBV7-9 and TRBJ1-2; D is possibly TRBD1 (5 bases). The germline V gene encodes CDR1 SEHNR and CDR2 FQNEAQ (reference sequence). This CDR3 has 14 amino acids. Between the trimmed V and J ends, which lost 7 bases and 0 bases, there was a span of 12 bases. The CDR3 region has the DNA TGTGCCAGCAACGTGGGGGGAGCTAACTATGGCTACACCTTC. It is translated as CASNVGGANYGYTF. Filled out from reference TRBV7-9 and TRBJ1-2, the complete variable domain reads DTGVSQNPRHKITKRGQNVTFRCDPISEHNRLYWYRQTLGQGPEFLTYFQNEAQLEKSRLLSDRFSAERPKGSFSTLEIQRTEQGDSAMYLCASNVGGANYGYTFGSGTRLTVV.

The chain joins TRBV7-2 to TRBJ2-1; a possible D gene is TRBD2 (5 bases). Germline-derived CDR1 and CDR2 are SGHTA and FQGNSA. With 1 base removed from V and 4 bases from J, the gap between germline ends came to 11 bases. This CDR3 is built from 15 residues. Here the CDR3 DNA reads TGTGCCAGCAGCTTAGAAGGGTCGGGATACAATGAGCAGTTCTTC. Translating it yields CASSLEGSGYNEQFF. Drawing the rest from reference TRBV7-2 and TRBJ2-1, the complete variable domain is GAGVSQSPSNKVTEKGKDVELRCDPISGHTALYWYRQSLGQGLEFLIYFQGNSAPDKSGLPSDRFSAERTGGSVSTLTIQRTQQEDSAVYLCASSLEGSGYNEQFFGPGTRLTVL.

V usage is TRBV28 and J usage is TRBJ1-1; weak D call: TRBD1 (6 bases). Germline-derived CDR1 and CDR2 are MDHEN and SYDVKM. There are 14 residues in the CDR3. Trimming pared 7 bases from V and 0 bases from J, leaving 12 bases between. In nucleotides, the CDR3 is TGTGCCAGCAACCCGGGACAAATGAACACTGAAGCTTTCTTT. Encoded protein: CASNPGQMNTEAFF.

There are a few counts of this clone. The rearrangement joins TRBV7-2 to TRBJ1-5; 7 positions agree with TRBD1. CDR1 is SGHTA and CDR2 is FQGNSA in the germline V gene. J lost 2 bases, V lost 2 bases, and 0 bases had no gene match. The CDR3 is made up of 14 amino acids. CDR3 coding DNA: TGTGCCAGCAGCTTAACAGGGGGCAATCAGCCCCAGCATTTT. This gives the protein CASSLTGGNQPQHF.

V is TRBV13 and J is TRBJ2-5, with TRBD2 matching over 8 bases. In germline, CDR1 is PRHDT, CDR2 FYEKMQ (reference sequence). J was trimmed by 2 bases and V by 5 bases; bases with no gene match: 7. CDR3 length equals 15 residues. The CDR3 nucleotides read TGTGCCAGCAGCCTACTCTTAGCGGGGCAAGAGACCCAGTACTTC. Translation gives CASSLLLAGQETQYF.

In DNA, the CDR3 is TGTGCCAGCAGTGTCCCTAGCGTCCATACGCAGTATTTT. It yields the protein CASSVPSVHTQYF. The rearrangement links TRBV12-3 or TRBV12-4 to TRBJ2-3; D perhaps matches TRBD2 (6 bases). This CDR3 contains 13 residues. Trimming cost V 5 bases and J 7 bases, with 13 bases left between them.

The chain links TRBV21-1 to TRBJ2-1; TRBD2 reflects the table's D call only, with no check against the DNA. TRBV21-1 is listed as a pseudogene. CDR3 size: 16 residues. The CDR3 DNA is TGTGCCAGCAGCAAGGAGGCCGGCGGCGGGTACAGCGAGCAGTTCTTC. It is translated as CASSKEAGGGYSEQFF.

This chain connects TRBV11-2 to TRBJ2-3, with TRBD1 matching 7 bases. The CDR3 is 14 amino acids. Germline-derived CDR1 and CDR2 are SGHAT and FQNNGV. J gave up 7 bases and V 5 bases, and 9 bases lay outside the gene matches. This CDR3 reads CASSMTGKVNTQYF. The CDR3, as DNA: TGTGCCAGCAGCATGACAGGGAAGGTGAATACGCAGTATTTT. Looking up the rest from reference TRBV11-2 and TRBJ2-3 gives the full variable domain: EAGVAQSPRYKIIEKRQSVAFWCNPISGHATLYWYQQILGQGPKLLIQFQNNGVVDDSQLPKDRFSAERLKGVDSTLKIQPAKLEDSAVYLCASSMTGKVNTQYFGPGTRLTVL.

The chain links TRBV5-5 to TRBJ2-5; D not resolved. CDR1 SGHKS and CDR2 YYEKEE come from the germline V gene (reference sequence). V lost 1 base and J lost 0, with 7 bases in between. The CDR3 length is 14 residues. DNA for the CDR3: TGTGCCAGCAGCTTGTTTCAGAACCAAGAGACCCAGTACTTC. Its translation: CASSLFQNQETQYF.

This clone was counted once. V usage is TRBV11-2 and J usage is TRBJ2-1, with 8 nucleotides matching TRBD2. This CDR3 spans 17 amino acids. The germline V gene encodes CDR1 SGHAT and CDR2 FQNNGV. V shed 1 base and J 4 bases; nucleotides not matched to a gene: 9. CDR3 in amino acids: CASSLALGLAPYNEQFF. The CDR3 DNA reads TGTGCCAGCAGCTTAGCCTTAGGACTAGCTCCTTACAATGAGCAGTTCTTC. Supplemented by reference TRBV11-2 and TRBJ2-1, the full variable domain reads EAGVAQSPRYKIIEKRQSVAFWCNPISGHATLYWYQQILGQGPKLLIQFQNNGVVDDSQLPKDRFSAERLKGVDSTLKIQPAKLEDSAVYLCASSLALGLAPYNEQFFGPGTRLTVL.

The J gene is TRBJ2-7, the V gene TRBV10-3; 7 bases agree with TRBD2. This CDR3 region has 14 residues. J lost 3 bases, V lost 4 bases, and 6 bases had no gene match. The germline V gene encodes CDR1 ENHRY and CDR2 SYGVKD. For the CDR3, the DNA is TGTGCCATCAGTGGGGGGGGGACTCTCTACGAGCAGTACTTC. Protein: CAISGGGTLYEQYF.

The rearrangement joins TRBV5-4 to TRBJ2-3, with 8 bases identical to TRBD2. J gave up 3 bases and V 4 bases, and 7 bases lay outside the gene matches. Germline CDR1 and CDR2: SGHNT and YYREEE (reference sequence). The CDR3 extends over 15 amino acids. The chain's CDR3 is CASSPGGAVTDTQYF. The CDR3 DNA sequence: TGTGCCAGCAGCCCCGGGGGGGCCGTTACAGATACGCAGTATTTT.

The chain links TRBV3-1 (or the pseudogene TRBV3-2) to TRBJ1-2, with 7 bases that match TRBD1. The V gene's germline CDR1 is LGHDT and CDR2 YNNKEL (reference sequence). The CDR3 length is 15 residues. The trim removed 3 bases at V and 6 bases at J, leaving 10 bases unmatched. CDR3 sequence: CASSHLTGSLNGYTF. The CDR3, as DNA: TGTGCCAGCAGCCACCTGACAGGGTCGCTGAATGGCTACACCTTC.